This TCR beta chain was obtained from a study of CD4+ T cells in melanoma. Study results and caveats: Reportedly, melanoma neoantigen-specific CD4+ T cells showed varied differentiation states.

The CDR3 totals 13 residues. Trimming took 3 bases from V and 0 from J, leaving 5 bases between them. Per germline, CDR1 SGHTA and CDR2 FQGNSA. This clone is medium-sized within its sample. Its antigen remains unidentified. Libraries were prepared by immunoSEQ multiplex PCR; TCRdb keeps only in-frame clonotypes and omits some of them. The sample lists 12,000 to 15,000 clones, 68% occurring once. The clonotype originates from a human donor with melanoma. The chain uses TRBV7-2 and TRBJ1-2; D gene ambiguous. Source material: cells from a culture (not recorded whether cultured in vitro). CDR3 sequence reads: CASSFLANYGYTF. The CDR3 DNA sequence: TGTGCCAGCAGCTTTTTGGCTAACTATGGCTACACCTTC.